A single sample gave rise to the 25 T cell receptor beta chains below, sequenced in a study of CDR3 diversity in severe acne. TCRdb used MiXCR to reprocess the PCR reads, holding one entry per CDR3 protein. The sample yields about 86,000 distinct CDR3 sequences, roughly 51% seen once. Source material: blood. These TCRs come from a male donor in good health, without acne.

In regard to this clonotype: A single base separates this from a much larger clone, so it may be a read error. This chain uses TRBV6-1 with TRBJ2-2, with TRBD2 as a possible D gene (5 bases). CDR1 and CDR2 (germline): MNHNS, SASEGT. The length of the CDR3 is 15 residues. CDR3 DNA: TGTACCAGCAGTGAAGCGGTGGGGTTGAGCGGGGAGCTGTTTTTT. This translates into CTSSEAVGLSGELFF.

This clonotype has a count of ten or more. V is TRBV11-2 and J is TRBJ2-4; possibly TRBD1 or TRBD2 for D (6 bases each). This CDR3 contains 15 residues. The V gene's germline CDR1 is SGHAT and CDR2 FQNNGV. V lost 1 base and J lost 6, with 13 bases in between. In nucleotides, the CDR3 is TGTGCCAGCAGCTTAGGCCGGGGGCAAGGAAACATTCAGTACTTC. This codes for CASSLGRGQGNIQYF.

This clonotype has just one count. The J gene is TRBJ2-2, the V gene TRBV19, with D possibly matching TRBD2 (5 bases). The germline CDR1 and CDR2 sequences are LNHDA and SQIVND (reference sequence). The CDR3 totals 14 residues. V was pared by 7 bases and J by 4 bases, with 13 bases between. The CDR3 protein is CASKQPGITGELFF. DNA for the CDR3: TGTGCCAGTAAACAGCCGGGGATCACCGGGGAGCTGTTTTTT.

The CDR3 reads CARAHTGNTIYF. The CDR3 DNA reads TGTGCCCGAGCGCACACTGGAAACACCATATATTTT. The chain has TRBV25-1 and TRBJ1-3, with D unclear. Trimming took 11 bases from V and 2 from J, leaving 10 bases between them. The CDR3 has 12 residues. The germline V gene encodes CDR1 MGHDK and CDR2 SYGVNS.

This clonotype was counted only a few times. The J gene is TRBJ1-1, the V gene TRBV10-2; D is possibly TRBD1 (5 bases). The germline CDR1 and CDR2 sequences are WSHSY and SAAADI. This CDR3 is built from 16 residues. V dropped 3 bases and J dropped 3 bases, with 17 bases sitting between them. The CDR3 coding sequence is TGCGCCAGCAGTGAAGGGGCAGGCCTTCAGGACACTGAAGCTTTCTTT. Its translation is CASSEGAGLQDTEAFF.

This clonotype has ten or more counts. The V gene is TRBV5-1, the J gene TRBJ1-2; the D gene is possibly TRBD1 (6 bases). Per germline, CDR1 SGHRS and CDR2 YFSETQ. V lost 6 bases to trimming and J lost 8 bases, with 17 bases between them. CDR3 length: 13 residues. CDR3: CASTPGGLGGYTF. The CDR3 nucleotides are TGCGCCAGCACCCCGGGGGGCCTTGGGGGCTACACCTTC.

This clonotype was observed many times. The CDR3 loop reads CANPTGGPYGYTF. The CDR3 DNA reads as TGCGCCAACCCGACAGGGGGCCCCTATGGCTACACCTTC. The rearrangement joins TRBV10-1 to TRBJ1-2, with 10 positions matching TRBD1. CDR1 WNHNN and CDR2 SYGVQD come from the germline V gene (reference sequence). The V gene end was trimmed by 10 bases and the J gene end by 4 bases; junction bases not matched to a gene: 6. The CDR3 covers 13 residues.

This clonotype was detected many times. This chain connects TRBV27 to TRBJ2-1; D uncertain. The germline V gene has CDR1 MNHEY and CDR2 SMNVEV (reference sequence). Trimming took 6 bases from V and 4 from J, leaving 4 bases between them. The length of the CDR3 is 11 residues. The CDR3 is CASRQYNEQFF. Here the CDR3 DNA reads TGTGCCAGCAGACAATACAATGAGCAGTTCTTC.

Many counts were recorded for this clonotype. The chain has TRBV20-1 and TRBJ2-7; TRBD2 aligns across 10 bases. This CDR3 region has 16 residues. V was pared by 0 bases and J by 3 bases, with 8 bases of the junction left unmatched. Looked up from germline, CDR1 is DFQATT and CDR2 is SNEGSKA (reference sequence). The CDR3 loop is CSARDPLAGDYYEQYF. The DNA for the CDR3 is TGCAGTGCTAGAGATCCCCTAGCGGGAGACTACTACGAGCAGTACTTC.

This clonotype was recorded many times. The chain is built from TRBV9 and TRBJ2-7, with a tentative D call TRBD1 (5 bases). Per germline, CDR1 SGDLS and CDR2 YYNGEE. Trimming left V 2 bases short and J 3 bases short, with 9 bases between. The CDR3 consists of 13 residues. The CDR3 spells CASSVGHHYEQYF. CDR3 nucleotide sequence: TGTGCCAGCAGCGTTGGACATCACTACGAGCAGTACTTC.

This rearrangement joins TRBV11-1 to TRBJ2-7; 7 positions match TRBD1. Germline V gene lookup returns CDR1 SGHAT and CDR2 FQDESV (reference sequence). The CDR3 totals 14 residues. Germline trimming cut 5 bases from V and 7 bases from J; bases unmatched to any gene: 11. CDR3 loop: CASSPHGRGTEQYF. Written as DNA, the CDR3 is TGTGCCAGCAGCCCGCATGGCAGGGGGACGGAGCAGTACTTC.

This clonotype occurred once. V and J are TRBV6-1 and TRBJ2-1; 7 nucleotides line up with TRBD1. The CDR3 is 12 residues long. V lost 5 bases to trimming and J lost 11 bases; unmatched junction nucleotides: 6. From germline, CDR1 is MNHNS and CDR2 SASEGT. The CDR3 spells CASSPRGQKQFF. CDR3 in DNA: TGTGCCAGCAGTCCTCGGGGACAGAAGCAGTTCTTC.

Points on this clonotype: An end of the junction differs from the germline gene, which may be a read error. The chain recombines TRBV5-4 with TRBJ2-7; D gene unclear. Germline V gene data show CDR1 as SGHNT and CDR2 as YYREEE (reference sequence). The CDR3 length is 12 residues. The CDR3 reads CATFQVPGEQCF. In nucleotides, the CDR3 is TGTGCCACTTTCCAGGTCCCGGGCGAGCAGTGCTTC.

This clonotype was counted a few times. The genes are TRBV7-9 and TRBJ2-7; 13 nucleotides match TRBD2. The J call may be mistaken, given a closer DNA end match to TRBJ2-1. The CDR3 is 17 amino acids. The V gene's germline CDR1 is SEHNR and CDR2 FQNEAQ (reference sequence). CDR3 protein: CASSGGLAGAHYNEQFF. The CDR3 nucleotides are TGTGCCAGCAGCGGCGGACTAGCGGGAGCCCACTACAATGAGCAGTTCTTC.

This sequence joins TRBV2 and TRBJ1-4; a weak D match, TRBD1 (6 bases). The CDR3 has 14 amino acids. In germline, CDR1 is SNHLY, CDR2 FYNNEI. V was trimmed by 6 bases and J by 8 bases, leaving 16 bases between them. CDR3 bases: TGTGCCAGCAGCCTTACAGGGTTTAGAGAAAAACTGTTTTTT. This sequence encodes CASSLTGFREKLFF.

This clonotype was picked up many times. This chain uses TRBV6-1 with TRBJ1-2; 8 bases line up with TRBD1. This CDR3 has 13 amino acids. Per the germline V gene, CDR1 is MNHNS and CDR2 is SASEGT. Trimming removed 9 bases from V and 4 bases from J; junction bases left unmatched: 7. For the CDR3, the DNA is TGTGCCAGTAATCCAGGGGGCTTCTATGGCTACACCTTC. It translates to CASNPGGFYGYTF.

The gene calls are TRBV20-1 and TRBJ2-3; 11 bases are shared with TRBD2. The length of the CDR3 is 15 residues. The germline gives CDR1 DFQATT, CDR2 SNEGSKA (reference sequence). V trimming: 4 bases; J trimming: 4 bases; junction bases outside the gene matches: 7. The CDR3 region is CSATSLAGVPDTQYF. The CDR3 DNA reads TGCAGTGCTACCTCACTAGCGGGAGTGCCAGATACGCAGTATTTT.

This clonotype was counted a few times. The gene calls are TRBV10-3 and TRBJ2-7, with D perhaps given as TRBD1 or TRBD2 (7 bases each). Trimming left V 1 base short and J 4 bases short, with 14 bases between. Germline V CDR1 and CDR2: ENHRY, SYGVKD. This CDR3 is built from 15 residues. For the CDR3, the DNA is TGTGCCATCAGTGAGTTCCCAGGGGGGGTTTACGAGCAGTACTTC. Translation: CAISEFPGGVYEQYF.

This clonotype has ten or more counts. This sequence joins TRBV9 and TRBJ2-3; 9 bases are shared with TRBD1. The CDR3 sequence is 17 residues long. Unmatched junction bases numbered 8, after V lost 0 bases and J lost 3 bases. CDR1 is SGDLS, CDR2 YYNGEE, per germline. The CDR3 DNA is TGTGCCAGCAGCGTAGACGACAGGGGGTCGTCGACAGATACGCAGTATTTT. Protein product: CASSVDDRGSSTDTQYF.

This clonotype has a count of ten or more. The CDR3 here is CASSLTRAMRRQYF. The CDR3 DNA is TGTGCCAGCAGCTTGACCCGGGCCATGCGGAGGCAGTACTTC. The V gene is TRBV7-2, the J gene TRBJ2-7; D is undetermined. The V gene lost 3 bases and the J gene lost 9 bases, with 18 bases spanning the gap. This CDR3 contains 14 residues. From germline, CDR1 is SGHTA and CDR2 FQGNSA.

The CDR3 DNA sequence: TGTGCCAGCAGTTGGGCAGGGGCTGAAGCTTTCTTT. Translated, it gives CASSWAGAEAFF. The chain couples TRBV6-7 to TRBJ1-1, with D tentatively TRBD1 (6 bases). TRBV6-7 falls under the ORF class, with uncertain function. The CDR3 has 12 amino acids. V was clipped by 4 bases and J by 6 bases, with 9 bases between them.

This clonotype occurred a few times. Here the CDR3 reads CASSLGSTYEQYF. The CDR3 nucleotides are TGTGCCAGCAGTTTGGGCAGTACCTACGAGCAGTACTTC. The chain is built from TRBV28 and TRBJ2-7; D not certain. CDR1 and CDR2 (germline): MDHEN, SYDVKM. This CDR3 comprises 13 residues. V was shortened by 3 bases and J by 2 bases, with 8 bases between the two germline ends.

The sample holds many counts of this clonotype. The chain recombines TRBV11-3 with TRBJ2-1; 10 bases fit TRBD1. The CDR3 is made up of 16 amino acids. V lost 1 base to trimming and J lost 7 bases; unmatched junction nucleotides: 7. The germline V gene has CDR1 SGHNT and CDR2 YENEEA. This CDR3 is CASSLAGTGAGNEQFF. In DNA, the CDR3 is TGTGCCAGCAGCTTAGCCGGGACAGGGGCAGGTAATGAGCAGTTCTTC.

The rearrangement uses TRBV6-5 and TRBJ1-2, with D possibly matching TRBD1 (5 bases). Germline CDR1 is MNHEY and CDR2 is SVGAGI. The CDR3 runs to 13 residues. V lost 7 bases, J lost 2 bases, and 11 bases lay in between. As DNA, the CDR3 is TGTGCCAGCAACGACGGGGGAAACTATGGCTACACCTTC. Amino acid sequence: CASNDGGNYGYTF.

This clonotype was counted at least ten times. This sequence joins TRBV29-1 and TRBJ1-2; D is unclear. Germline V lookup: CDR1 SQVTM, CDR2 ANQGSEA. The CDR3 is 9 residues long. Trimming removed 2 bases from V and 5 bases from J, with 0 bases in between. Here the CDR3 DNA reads TGCAGCGTTGAATATGGCTACACCTTC. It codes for CSVEYGYTF. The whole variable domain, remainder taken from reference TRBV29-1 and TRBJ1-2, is SAVISQKPSRDICQRGTSLTIQCQVDSQVTMMFWYRQQPGQSLTLIATANQGSEATYESGFVIDKFPISRPNLTFSTLTVSNMSPEDSSIYLCSVEYGYTFGSGTRLTVV.